Listed here are 32 T cell receptor beta chains from one sample, sequenced in a study of CD8 T cell repertoires and HIV-1 epitope variants. Their antigens remain unidentified. The assay was immunoSEQ multiplex PCR, and TCRdb's table has in-frame clones only and misses some. This table has 2,000 to 3,000 clones, approximately 70% appearing once. The sequenced sample was cultured CD8+ T cells derived from PBMCs. The receptors here all came from a male donor with HIV.

The chain uses TRBV28 and TRBJ1-3; TRBD1 might be the D (5 bases). CDR1 and CDR2 (germline): MDHEN, SYDVKM. CDR3 size: 16 residues. Trimming cost V 5 bases and J 0 bases, with 14 bases left between them. In nucleotides, the CDR3 is TGTGCCAGCAGTGGGGGACGGGAAAGCTCTGGAAACACCATATATTTT. It codes for CASSGGRESSGNTIYF. Looking up the rest from reference TRBV28 and TRBJ1-3 gives the full variable domain: DVKVTQSSRYLVKRTGEKVFLECVQDMDHENMFWYRQDPGLGLRLIYFSYDVKMKEKGDIPEGYSVSREKKERFSLILESASTNQTSMYLCASSGGRESSGNTIYFGEGSWLTVV.

The chain carries TRBV28 and TRBJ1-1; D remains ambiguous. The CDR3 covers 12 residues. Deletions cut 2 bases from V and 1 base from J, with 2 bases between. The germline CDR1 and CDR2 sequences are MDHEN and SYDVKM. The CDR3, as DNA: TGTGCCAGCAGTTTAGGGAACACTGAAGCTTTCTTT. Translated: CASSLGNTEAFF.

Relative to its sample, this clone is large. This chain uses TRBV15 with TRBJ1-1; D is unresolved. The CDR3 sequence is 15 residues long. Trimming cost V 0 bases and J 2 bases, with 10 bases left between them. Germline assignment: CDR1 LNHNV and CDR2 YYDKDF (reference sequence). Here the CDR3 DNA reads TGTGCCACCAGCAGAGATAGGGCGCCAAACACTGAAGCTTTCTTT. It translates to CATSRDRAPNTEAFF.

The rearrangement joins TRBV19 to TRBJ2-3; 8 bases align to TRBD1. The CDR3 length is 16 residues. From germline, CDR1 is LNHDA and CDR2 SQIVND (reference sequence). The trim removed 3 bases at V and 2 bases at J, leaving 7 bases unmatched. This CDR3 is CASSIWWDRFTDTQYF. CDR3 nucleotide sequence: TGTGCCAGTAGTATTTGGTGGGACAGGTTCACAGATACGCAGTATTTT.

The chain carries TRBV5-5 and TRBJ1-1, with D hard to call. The CDR3 is 15 amino acids. V shed 3 bases and J shed 2 bases, with 14 bases lying between them. Germline V lookup: CDR1 SGHKS, CDR2 YYEKEE (reference sequence). CDR3 sequence reads: CASSSLSQVNTEAFF. The CDR3 region has the DNA TGTGCCAGCAGCTCTCTATCACAAGTAAACACTGAAGCTTTCTTT.

The chain recombines TRBV19 with TRBJ2-1, with D perhaps TRBD1 (5 bases). The germline V gene encodes CDR1 LNHDA and CDR2 SQIVND (reference sequence). The CDR3 has 15 residues. V shed 3 bases and J shed 0 bases, with 9 bases lying between them. CDR3 region: CASSIGASSYNEQFF. The CDR3 nucleotides read TGTGCCAGTAGTATTGGGGCCAGCTCCTACAATGAGCAGTTCTTC.

The CDR3 sequence is CASGSGGEQYF. The DNA for the CDR3 is TGTGCTAGTGGTTCTGGGGGCGAGCAGTACTTC. The V call is TRBV12-5, the J call TRBJ2-7, with D perhaps being TRBD1 or TRBD2 (5 bases each). CDR1 and CDR2 (germline): LGHNT, FRNRAP. The CDR3 sequence is 11 residues long. V gave up 4 bases and J gave up 6 bases, with 7 bases separating them.

V gene TRBV7-3 combines with J gene TRBJ1-1; 8 nucleotides match TRBD1. Losses at the gene ends were 8 bases for V and 2 bases for J; bases not matched to a gene: 13. Germline V CDR1 and CDR2: SGHTA, FQGTGA. This CDR3 is built from 16 residues. CDR3 bases: TGTGCCAGCCGGGTGACAGGGGTGACGTCCAACACTGAAGCTTTCTTT. Protein product: CASRVTGVTSNTEAFF.

The J gene is TRBJ2-2, the V gene TRBV14; D uncertain. V lost 6 bases to trimming and J lost 0 bases, with 8 bases between them. Germline V lookup: CDR1 SGHDN, CDR2 FVKESK. CDR3 length equals 14 residues. The CDR3 loop is CASRLEANTGELFF. CDR3 DNA: TGTGCCAGCAGGCTAGAAGCGAACACCGGGGAGCTGTTTTTT.

V and J are TRBV7-9 and TRBJ2-7; no reliable D call. CDR1 is SEHNR and CDR2 is FQNEAQ in the germline V gene (reference sequence). V lost 4 bases and J lost 6, with 13 bases in between. The CDR3 covers 13 residues. CDR3 sequence reads: CASSSDPQPEQYF. As DNA, the CDR3 is TGTGCCAGCAGCTCGGACCCTCAGCCCGAGCAGTACTTC.

V usage is TRBV6-5 and J usage is TRBJ2-7, with TRBD1 matching over 8 bases. V shed 2 bases, J shed 7 bases, and the junction held 4 bases outside the gene matches. This CDR3 spans 13 amino acids. Per germline, CDR1 MNHEY and CDR2 SVGAGI. The CDR3 nucleotides read TGTGCCAGCAGTTACACAACAGGGGGAGAGCAGTACTTC. Translation gives CASSYTTGGEQYF.

The V call is TRBV2, the J call TRBJ2-1; no definite D call. V was pared by 0 bases and J by 9 bases, with 15 bases between. CDR3 length: 15 residues. Germline V gene lookup returns CDR1 SNHLY and CDR2 FYNNEI. The CDR3 region has the DNA TGTGCCAGCAGTGAAGCGCTAGGTCCACGCAGTGAGCAGTTCTTC. As protein: CASSEALGPRSEQFF.

The genes are TRBV19 and TRBJ2-2, with D maybe TRBD2 (5 bases). This CDR3 is 17 amino acids long. Germline V gene sequence: CDR1 LNHDA, CDR2 SQIVND (reference sequence). V was clipped by 4 bases and J by 0 bases, with 15 bases between them. In DNA, the CDR3 is TGTGCCAGTAGTAACTGGATTCAGACTACGAACACCGGGGAGCTGTTTTTT. Translated: CASSNWIQTTNTGELFF.

The chain employs TRBV10-1 and TRBJ1-1; 9 bases map to TRBD1. The CDR3 has 13 residues. CDR1 is WNHNN and CDR2 is SYGVQD in the germline V gene (reference sequence). V was clipped by 5 bases and J by 11 bases; unmatched bases: 9. The CDR3 spells CASSKGRGTGAFF. For the CDR3, the DNA is TGCGCCAGCAGTAAAGGGAGGGGGACAGGGGCTTTCTTT.

This sequence joins TRBV30 and TRBJ1-1; 8 bases are shared with TRBD1. Germline values: CDR1 GTSNPN, CDR2 SVGIG (reference sequence). The CDR3 contains 15 residues. Trimming cost V 3 bases and J 6 bases; bases outside gene matches: 12. The CDR3 region has the DNA TGTGCCTGGAGAGATTTCGGACAGGGAGATCCTGAAGCTTTCTTT. Residues: CAWRDFGQGDPEAFF.

J is TRBJ2-1 and V is TRBV9, with 8 bases identical to TRBD1. The CDR3 spans 17 residues. Germline values: CDR1 SGDLS, CDR2 YYNGEE. V dropped 2 bases and J dropped 9; count of bases not matched to a gene: 16. CDR3: CASSVSPGGPRPPEQFF. CDR3 nucleotide sequence: TGTGCCAGCAGCGTCTCCCCAGGGGGCCCTCGGCCACCTGAGCAGTTCTTC.

The chain recombines TRBV28 with TRBJ1-2; a possible D gene is TRBD1 (6 bases). The CDR3 totals 14 residues. Looked up from germline, CDR1 is MDHEN and CDR2 is SYDVKM. V shed 5 bases and J shed 0 bases, with 10 bases lying between them. The CDR3 sequence: CASSQGPANYGYTF. The DNA for the CDR3 is TGTGCCAGCAGTCAGGGGCCCGCTAACTATGGCTACACCTTC.

Concerning this clone: Its ends do not fully match the called genes, so a read error is possible. This sequence joins TRBV28 and TRBJ1-5, with 7 positions matching TRBD1. Germline CDR1 MDHEN, CDR2 SYDVKM. The CDR3 is 16 residues long. The CDR3 sequence is CAGRQGPVLSNQPQHF. CDR3 nucleotide sequence: TGTGCCGGCAGACAGGGACCTGTCCTTAGCAATCAGCCCCAGCATTTT.

The chain recombines TRBV28 with TRBJ1-4, with TRBD1 identical over 7 bases. V lost 6 bases, J lost 5 bases, and 9 bases stayed unmatched. Germline V gives CDR1 MDHEN, CDR2 SYDVKM. The CDR3 contains 15 residues. The CDR3 loop is CASSNQGTVNEKLFF. The CDR3 nucleotides read TGTGCCAGCAGCAATCAAGGGACAGTGAATGAAAAACTGTTTTTT.

This CDR3 reads CASSLGPSGANVLTF. The CDR3 coding sequence is TGTGCCAGCAGCTTGGGGCCGTCTGGGGCCAACGTCCTGACTTTC. The chain uses TRBV5-4 and TRBJ2-6; D unresolved. Germline values: CDR1 SGHNT, CDR2 YYREEE (reference sequence). The CDR3 consists of 15 residues. Trimming pared 0 bases from V and 1 base from J, leaving 5 bases between.

The chain employs TRBV29-1 and TRBJ1-2; D is possibly TRBD1 (5 bases). Trimming cost V 1 base and J 8 bases, with 8 bases left between them. The CDR3 totals 11 residues. In germline, CDR1 is SQVTM, CDR2 ANQGSEA. Here the CDR3 DNA reads TGCAGCGTTGAAGCTGGGGCCGGCTACACCTTC. It specifies CSVEAGAGYTF.

The rearrangement uses TRBV28 and TRBJ2-5; 7 bases map to TRBD1. Germline V CDR1 and CDR2: MDHEN, SYDVKM. The CDR3 is 15 residues long. Losses at the gene ends were 5 bases for V and 1 base for J; bases not matched to a gene: 7. The CDR3, as DNA: TGTGCCAGCAGTCGTGAATCAGGGGGCCAAGAGACCCAGTACTTC. It yields the protein CASSRESGGQETQYF.

The chain couples TRBV5-5 to TRBJ2-1; TRBD2 matches at 9 bases. CDR1 SGHKS and CDR2 YYEKEE come from the germline V gene (reference sequence). CDR3 length equals 13 residues. V gave up 5 bases and J gave up 8 bases; unmatched junction bases: 5. The DNA for the CDR3 is TGTGCCAGCAGTTGGGGACTAGCCCATGAGCAGTTCTTC. Encoded protein: CASSWGLAHEQFF.

V gene TRBV4-1 combines with J gene TRBJ2-7, with unresolved D. V shed 0 bases and J shed 0 bases, with 6 bases lying between them. This CDR3 has 14 amino acids. The V gene's germline CDR1 is MGHRA and CDR2 YSYEKL. The CDR3 loop is CASSQDDSSYEQYF. DNA of the CDR3: TGCGCCAGCAGCCAAGATGATAGCTCCTACGAGCAGTACTTC.

A few counts support this clone. The chain couples TRBV5-1 to TRBJ2-7; D tentatively fits TRBD1 or TRBD2 (5 bases each). Trimming removed 2 bases at V and 0 bases at J, with 12 bases between. This CDR3 comprises 15 residues. Germline V lookup: CDR1 SGHRS, CDR2 YFSETQ. In DNA, the CDR3 is TGCGCCAGCAGCTTTCTGACGGGACCCTCCTACGAGCAGTACTTC. Its translation is CASSFLTGPSYEQYF.

This chain connects TRBV2 to TRBJ1-1; tentatively, D is TRBD1 (6 bases). The germline V and J ends were trimmed by 3 bases and 5 bases, with 16 bases remaining between them. Per germline, CDR1 SNHLY and CDR2 FYNNEI. The CDR3 loop spans 15 amino acids. Here the CDR3 DNA reads TGTGCCAGCAGTGAGGCTTCGGACAGAGGGACTGAAGCTTTCTTT. It encodes CASSEASDRGTEAFF.

This clone was seen just once. The gene calls are TRBV2 and TRBJ2-3; D ambiguous. Trimming removed 10 bases at V and 6 bases at J, with 17 bases between. Germline V gene lookup returns CDR1 SNHLY and CDR2 FYNNEI. The CDR3 totals 13 residues. The CDR3 is CANPSDASDTQYF. The CDR3 nucleotides are TGTGCCAACCCGTCCGACGCTTCGGATACGCAGTATTTT.

The rearrangement links TRBV28 to TRBJ2-7, with D possibly being TRBD1 or TRBD2 (6 bases each). The CDR3 is 15 amino acids. The V gene's germline CDR1 is MDHEN and CDR2 SYDVKM. With 7 bases removed from V and 2 bases from J, the gap between germline ends came to 18 bases. CDR3 protein: CASTKGWGAAYEQYF. As DNA, the CDR3 is TGTGCCAGCACCAAGGGGTGGGGGGCCGCCTACGAGCAGTACTTC.

The rearrangement links TRBV7-2 to TRBJ1-1; D gene uncertain. The CDR3 is 13 residues long. The V end lost 1 base, the J end lost 5 bases, and 8 bases lay between the germline ends. CDR1 is SGHTA and CDR2 is FQGNSA in the germline V gene. The CDR3 DNA reads TGTGCCAGCAGCTTAGAGGGCTGGACTGAAGCTTTCTTT. Translation: CASSLEGWTEAFF.

This chain connects TRBV7-8 to TRBJ2-7, with D perhaps given as TRBD1 or TRBD2 (6 bases each). Germline values: CDR1 SGHVS, CDR2 FQNEAQ. The CDR3 totals 15 residues. The V gene lost 5 bases and the J gene lost 7 bases, with 21 bases spanning the gap. CDR3 sequence reads: CASSPGGGTTWEQYF. In DNA form, the CDR3 reads TGTGCCAGCAGCCCCGGCGGCGGGACAACCTGGGAGCAGTACTTC.

CDR3 protein: CASSSPGTGVISTEAFF. In nucleotides, the CDR3 is TGTGCCAGCAGTTCCCCCGGGACAGGGGTGATTTCCACTGAAGCTTTCTTT. The J gene is TRBJ1-1, the V gene TRBV27, with 10 positions matching TRBD1. Germline CDR1 MNHEY, CDR2 SMNVEV (reference sequence). J was trimmed by 4 bases and V by 4 bases; bases with no gene match: 12. The CDR3 contains 17 residues.

The chain's CDR3 is CAISAEAETQYF. The CDR3 nucleotides read TGTGCCATCAGTGCGGAAGCGGAGACCCAGTACTTC. V usage is TRBV10-3 and J usage is TRBJ2-5; unclear D gene. The germline V gene has CDR1 ENHRY and CDR2 SYGVKD. Trimming took 4 bases from V and 5 from J, leaving 8 bases between them. This CDR3 is 12 amino acids long.